This T cell receptor (beta chain) was sequenced in a study of vaccination effects on CD4 cells after COVID-19. Study information: It was a median of 72 days after the second dose that post-vaccine samples were obtained. With 8.5 to 10 ug/ml peptides and around 9.9 IU/ml IL-2, fewer than 2.5 million PBMC per well were cultured.

This table comes from immunoSEQ multiplex PCR, and its TCRdb copy is limited to in-frame clones, with some not included. The repertoire holds just under 75,000 clones, nearly 75% seen once, with 2% to 3% in the top ten. This clone has only one observation. Its antigen is unknown. CDR3 length: 13 amino acids. Between the trimmed V and J ends, which lost 8 bases and 3 bases, there was a span of 11 bases. Culturing for 9 to 10 days preceded CD4+ T cell isolation. Each participant was given two doses of one vaccine (BNT162b2 or mRNA-1273). Vaccine recipients had no previous SARS-CoV-2 infection; their nucleocapsid antibodies were negative. Half-medium exchanges with IL-2 medium took place on days 3 and 7.

The V gene is TRBV12-3 or TRBV12-4, the J gene TRBJ1-5; D possibly corresponds to TRBD1 (5 bases). The input for sequencing was CD4+ T cells from PBMCs cultured without peptide, taken after COVID-19 vaccination. The TCR originated in a human donor who received a COVID-19 vaccine. CDR3 residues: CASLGRDNQPQHF. In nucleotides, the CDR3 is TGTGCCAGCCTCGGCAGGGACAATCAGCCCCAGCATTTT.